Each of the 22 T cell receptor beta chains below was sequenced from the same sample in a study of cytomegalovirus exposure and HLA in healthy donors. The PCR employed 60 Vbeta primers together with 13 Jbeta primers. Profiled with immunoSEQ multiplex PCR; TCRdb holds only in-frame clones, not every one. Altogether 160,000 or so clones are present, 70% to 80% being singletons, with the ten largest covering about 3.8%. Sample: PBMCs. The receptors shown here come from a man aged 30-40 years in good health and CMV-seropositive.

The chain uses TRBV29-1 and TRBJ1-1; tentative D call: TRBD1 (5 bases). With 5 bases removed from V and 5 bases from J, the gap between germline ends came to 9 bases. This CDR3 contains 11 residues. CDR1 SQVTM and CDR2 ANQGSEA come from the germline V gene. The CDR3, as DNA: TGCAGCGTTTGGGGGGAAACTGAAGCTTTCTTT. Translation: CSVWGETEAFF.

The rearrangement uses TRBV5-1 and TRBJ2-1; D is perhaps TRBD2 (6 bases). V dropped 1 base and J dropped 0 bases, with 8 bases sitting between them. CDR3 length: 15 residues. Germline-derived CDR1 and CDR2 are SGHRS and YFSETQ. CDR3 nucleotide sequence: TGCGCCAGCAGCTTGCCGACTAGCTCCTACAATGAGCAGTTCTTC. Protein: CASSLPTSSYNEQFF.

The J gene is TRBJ1-5, the V gene TRBV6-1; D perhaps matches TRBD1 (6 bases). The germline CDR1 and CDR2 sequences are MNHNS and SASEGT. V was shortened by 10 bases and J by 6 bases, with 16 bases between the two germline ends. This CDR3 contains 13 residues. The CDR3 nucleotides are TGTGCCACCAGGGGCAGAGTTGGTCAGCCCCAGCATTTT. Encoded protein: CATRGRVGQPQHF.

In its sample, this clone was seen once. The V and J genes are TRBV4-2 and TRBJ2-3, with 10 bases that match TRBD2. The germline V gene has CDR1 LGHNA and CDR2 YNFKEQ. The CDR3 runs to 18 residues. The trim removed 1 base at V and 0 bases at J, leaving 7 bases unmatched. This CDR3 reads CASSQGSTSGSSTDTQYF. The CDR3 DNA is TGTGCCAGCAGCCAAGGTTCGACTAGCGGGTCTAGCACAGATACGCAGTATTTT.

CDR3 residues: CASSQTDRPSSYGYTF. DNA of the CDR3: TGTGCCAGCAGCCAAACCGACAGACCGTCAAGCTATGGCTACACCTTC. The rearrangement uses TRBV5-6 and TRBJ1-2, with a possible D match to TRBD1 (5 bases). Trimming took off 4 bases at V and 4 bases at J, with 20 bases between the two ends. In germline, CDR1 is SGHDT, CDR2 YYEEEE. This CDR3 has 16 amino acids.

The chain employs TRBV5-1 and TRBJ2-7, with 9 bases fitting TRBD1. After removal of 2 bases from V and 3 bases from J, the junction contained 3 bases not matched to a gene. The CDR3 sequence is 14 residues long. The germline V gene has CDR1 SGHRS and CDR2 YFSETQ. CDR3 sequence (DNA): TGCGCCAGCAGCTTCGCGACAGGGGGCTACGAGCAGTACTTC. Encoded protein: CASSFATGGYEQYF.

This clone was seen only a few times. The chain couples TRBV2 to TRBJ2-1, with D maybe TRBD2 (5 bases). V lost 4 bases and J lost 2, with 15 bases in between. CDR3 length: 16 amino acids. The germline V gene encodes CDR1 SNHLY and CDR2 FYNNEI. The CDR3 region is CASSVALTKTYNEQFF. The CDR3 bases are TGTGCCAGCAGTGTCGCCTTGACTAAAACCTACAATGAGCAGTTCTTC. The entire variable domain, with the rest obtained from reference TRBV2 and TRBJ2-1, is as follows: EPEVTQTPSHQVTQMGQEVILRCVPISNHLYFYWYRQILGQKVEFLVSFYNNEISEKSEIFDDQFSVERPDGSNFTLKIRSTKLEDSAMYFCASSVALTKTYNEQFFGPGTRLTVL.

The J gene is TRBJ2-7, the V gene TRBV9; the match to TRBD1 covers 9 bases. The V gene's germline CDR1 is SGDLS and CDR2 YYNGEE. The V segment lost 4 bases and the J segment 7 bases; nucleotides outside the gene matches: 6. The CDR3 loop spans 13 amino acids. The CDR3 protein is CASSRGQGAEQYF. CDR3 coding DNA: TGTGCCAGCAGCAGGGGACAGGGAGCGGAGCAGTACTTC.

CDR3 amino acids: CASSFGGSGPQHF. As DNA, the CDR3 is TGTGCCAGCAGCTTCGGGGGGTCCGGGCCCCAGCATTTT. The chain links TRBV5-6 to TRBJ1-5; D possibly corresponds to TRBD1 (5 bases). CDR3 length: 13 amino acids. Deletions cut 2 bases from V and 9 bases from J, with 12 bases between. Per germline, CDR1 SGHDT and CDR2 YYEEEE.

The rearrangement joins TRBV9 to TRBJ2-2, with D tentatively TRBD2 (7 bases). This CDR3 region has 16 residues. Trimming pared 4 bases from V and 2 bases from J, leaving 15 bases between. CDR1 is SGDLS and CDR2 is YYNGEE in the germline V gene. CDR3 loop: CASSSRGGANTGELFF. For the CDR3, the DNA is TGTGCCAGCAGCTCGAGGGGGGGGGCAAACACCGGGGAGCTGTTTTTT.

The sample holds one count of this clone. This chain uses TRBV2 with TRBJ2-7; 13 bases align to TRBD2. Trimming took 7 bases from V and 2 from J; bases not matched to a gene: 5. Germline V gives CDR1 SNHLY, CDR2 FYNNEI. This CDR3 contains 15 residues. This CDR3 reads CASILGTSGAYEQYF. The CDR3 DNA sequence: TGTGCCAGCATCCTAGGGACTAGCGGGGCCTACGAGCAGTACTTC.

This clone appeared a single time. The rearrangement links TRBV5-1 to TRBJ1-4, with TRBD1 as a possible D gene (5 bases). This CDR3 contains 14 residues. Trimming stripped 4 bases from V and 8 bases from J, with 15 bases between. CDR1 and CDR2 (germline): SGHRS, YFSETQ. CDR3 amino acids: CASSSRDGGEKLFF. CDR3 nucleotides: TGCGCCAGCAGCAGCCGGGACGGAGGGGAAAAACTGTTTTTT. Full variable domain (remainder filled in from reference TRBV5-1 and TRBJ1-4): KAGVTQTPRYLIKTRGQQVTLSCSPISGHRSVSWYQQTPGQGLQFLFEYFSETQRNKGNFPGRFSGRQFSNSRSEMNVSTLELGDSALYLCASSSRDGGEKLFFGSGTQLSVL.

This chain links TRBV11-2 with TRBJ2-5; 9 bases agree with TRBD2. Germline V gene data show CDR1 as SGHAT and CDR2 as FQNNGV. After removal of 5 bases from V and 3 bases from J, the junction contained 13 bases not matched to a gene. This CDR3 contains 17 residues. The CDR3 region has the DNA TGTGCCAGCAGCCCCCCTGATACGGCTAGCGGGGAAGAGACCCAGTACTTC. It yields the protein CASSPPDTASGEETQYF.

This clone was counted a single time. The chain employs TRBV11-3 and TRBJ2-1; 8 nucleotides align to TRBD2. Germline CDR1 reads SGHNT; CDR2 reads YENEEA. The CDR3 consists of 15 residues. Trimming removed 0 bases from V and 2 bases from J; junction bases left unmatched: 0. CDR3 residues: CASSLERGAYNEQFF. CDR3 bases: TGTGCCAGCAGCTTAGAGCGGGGGGCCTACAATGAGCAGTTCTTC.

The chain carries TRBV7-3 and TRBJ1-1, with 7 bases identical to TRBD1. After removal of 3 bases from V and 2 bases from J, the junction contained 3 bases not matched to a gene. The CDR3 covers 14 residues. Germline CDR1 and CDR2: SGHTA and FQGTGA. The CDR3 bases are TGTGCCAGCAGCTTCCGACAGGGTAACACTGAAGCTTTCTTT. Its translation is CASSFRQGNTEAFF.

The V call is TRBV2, the J call TRBJ2-3; TRBD2 agrees at 7 bases. V lost 3 bases and J lost 2; bases outside the gene matches: 2. The germline V gene has CDR1 SNHLY and CDR2 FYNNEI. CDR3 size: 14 residues. The CDR3 loop reads CASSELAATDTQYF. The CDR3 region has the DNA TGTGCCAGCAGTGAGCTAGCGGCCACAGATACGCAGTATTTT.

J is TRBJ1-2 and V is TRBV6-6; D is undetermined. Germline lookup yields CDR1 MNHNY and CDR2 SVGAGI (reference sequence). CDR3 length equals 14 residues. V lost 1 base and J 8 bases, leaving 14 bases between the germline ends. Here the CDR3 DNA reads TGTGCCAGCAGTTACTATGAGGTAGTAGGCGGCTACACCTTC. Amino acids: CASSYYEVVGGYTF.

This chain links TRBV30 with TRBJ1-6; 7 bases are a match to TRBD1. CDR1 and CDR2 from the germline V gene are GTSNPN and SVGIG (reference sequence). Losses at the gene ends were 2 bases for V and 10 bases for J; bases not matched to a gene: 8. The CDR3 spans 14 residues. CDR3: CAWSSDRGRSPLHF. In DNA, the CDR3 is TGTGCCTGGAGTAGCGATAGGGGGCGATCACCCCTCCACTTT.

The chain joins TRBV5-4 to TRBJ1-2; 8 bases are shared with TRBD1. This CDR3 comprises 15 residues. Germline CDR1 and CDR2: SGHNT and YYREEE (reference sequence). V was clipped by 0 bases and J by 8 bases; unmatched bases: 9. This CDR3 is CASSLEATGEQGYTF. DNA for the CDR3: TGTGCCAGCAGCTTGGAAGCGACAGGGGAGCAAGGCTACACCTTC.

V usage is TRBV11-1 and J usage is TRBJ2-7; D perhaps matches TRBD1 (7 bases). Trimming left V 4 bases short and J 3 bases short, with 13 bases between. The CDR3 runs to 14 residues. Germline V CDR1 and CDR2: SGHAT, FQDESV (reference sequence). The CDR3 DNA reads TGTGCCAGCAGCTCGCGGGACAGATACTACGAGCAGTACTTC. This translates into CASSSRDRYYEQYF.

V is TRBV4-1 and J is TRBJ2-1, with 7 nucleotides matching TRBD2. The CDR3 has 16 residues. Germline V gene sequence: CDR1 MGHRA, CDR2 YSYEKL. Unmatched junction bases numbered 5, after V lost 0 bases and J lost 3 bases. The CDR3 reads CASSQEGTTLYNEQFF. CDR3 DNA: TGCGCCAGCAGCCAAGAAGGGACTACACTCTACAATGAGCAGTTCTTC.

The rearrangement joins TRBV29-1 to TRBJ2-1; the match to TRBD1 covers 10 bases. The CDR3 has 12 amino acids. V trimming: 6 bases; J trimming: 8 bases; junction bases outside the gene matches: 4. Germline V gives CDR1 SQVTM, CDR2 ANQGSEA. The CDR3 protein is CSVTGTGDEQFF. CDR3 nucleotides: TGCAGCGTAACCGGGACAGGGGATGAGCAGTTCTTC.